Sequencing of this T cell receptor (beta chain) was carried out in a study of cytomegalovirus exposure and HLA in healthy donors. Study-level results: A later analysis reported that several of the most significant clusters appeared to be linked to common viral pathogens, among them Epstein-Barr virus. There were three CMV-associated chains whose specificity for CMV antigens was confirmed in vitro.

Vbeta (60) and Jbeta (13) primers were used in the PCR. Measured with immunoSEQ multiplex PCR; TCRdb has only the in-frame clones, and not every one. The data hold roughly 190,000 clones, with over 60% observed a single time. CDR1 is MNHNY and CDR2 is SVGAGI in the germline V gene (reference sequence). There are 16 residues in the CDR3. Trimming removed 8 bases from V and 2 bases from J; junction bases left unmatched: 8. In regard to this clone: Antigen: not known.

The material sequenced was PBMCs. The rearrangement links TRBV6-6 to TRBJ2-6; 8 bases fit TRBD1. This receptor was obtained from a woman in her thirties in good health and CMV-seropositive. The CDR3 protein is CASVNRGFPGANVLTF. CDR3 bases: TGTGCCAGCGTGAACAGGGGGTTCCCTGGGGCCAACGTCCTGACTTTC.